Included here is one T cell receptor beta chain sequence, with context. The antigen remains undetermined. The entry originates in a study of OX40 agonist ivuxolimab in advanced cancers. Study-wide results and limits: More expanded clones were found, on average, in CD8+ than in CD4+ T cells.

This CDR3 is built from 16 residues. Germline V gene lookup returns CDR1 SGHAT and CDR2 FQDESV (reference sequence). The ends were cut back, 3 bases at V and 0 bases at J, with 11 bases in the middle. Profiling relied on immunoSEQ multiplex PCR, and the TCRdb table lists in-frame clones only, not all of them. Counted here are some 80,000 clones, 84% occurring once; the ten biggest clones make up around a quarter. The sample in question was CD4+ or CD8+ T cells sorted from blood, obtained in a trial of the OX40 agonist ivuxolimab. V is TRBV11-1 and J is TRBJ2-2; D gene ambiguous. The source is an adult with an advanced solid tumor such as melanoma, head and neck, liver or kidney cancer. CDR3 residues: CASSFGKQSNTGELFF. DNA of the CDR3: TGTGCCAGCAGCTTTGGCAAGCAGTCGAACACCGGGGAGCTGTTTTTT.